This record covers a single TCR beta chain. This record belongs to a study of CD8 T cells in Susac syndrome. The authors reverse transcribed 0.5 to 1 ug RNA with random hexamers. From the immunoSEQ multiplex PCR reads, TCRdb called clonotypes with MiXCR, one entry per CDR3 protein. The data hold about 120,000 distinct CDR3 sequences, with roughly 95% observed a single time. The length of the CDR3 is 16 residues. Germline-derived CDR1 and CDR2 are SGHDT and YYEEEE. The V gene lost 5 bases and the J gene lost 5 bases, with 19 bases spanning the gap. The chain couples TRBV5-6 to TRBJ2-2, with D possibly matching TRBD1 (6 bases). Material for sequencing was CD4+ T cells from PBMCs. The sequence derives from a human donor with Susac syndrome. CDR3 amino acids: CASSTSLDRSTGELFF. In DNA, the CDR3 is TGTGCCAGCAGTACTTCCCTGGACAGAAGTACCGGGGAGCTGTTTTTT. Using reference TRBV5-6 and TRBJ2-2 for the parts outside the CDR3, the full variable domain is DAGVTQSPTHLIKTRGQQVTLRCSPKSGHDTVSWYQQALGQGPQFIFQYYEEEERQRGNFPDRFSGHQFPNYSSELNVNALLLGDSALYLCASSTSLDRSTGELFFGEGSRLTVL.